This T cell receptor beta chain was documented in a study of monozygotic twins with inflammatory bowel disease. Study-wide results and limits: Twins with IBD were found to have lower TCRbeta diversity (inverse Simpson) than healthy co-twins. Part of the variability in patient repertoires may have come from differing immunosuppressive treatments. Between concordant and discordant twins, repertoire similarity failed to differ, a result that limited power may explain.

Turning to this clonotype: No antigen is known for it.

Via template switching, UMIs carrying a 6-nucleotide sample barcode were introduced. TCRdb reanalyzed the 5' RACE reads, giving one entry per CDR3 protein sequence and no DNA. In all, the sample yields 150,000 to 200,000 distinct CDR3 sequences. Germline V gene data show CDR1 as SGHAT and CDR2 as FQNNGV. CDR3 length: 17 residues. The receptor comes from a human donor with ulcerative colitis or Crohn's disease, or a healthy co-twin of an affected twin (not recorded which). The genes are TRBV11-2 and TRBJ2-7; the TRBD2 assignment by TCRdb is unverifiable without DNA. Source material: blood. The CDR3 sequence: CASSVPGTSGTSYEQYF.